A single sample gave rise to the 7 T cell receptor beta chains below, sequenced in a study of identical twins. TCRdb recomputed calls from the 5' RACE reads with MiXCR, one row per CDR3 protein. Of 400,000 to 550,000 distinct CDR3 sequences detected, 20% to 25% appear once; the ten largest clones hold 0.91%. The data also belong to a second study, concerning T cells expressing NK-cell markers.

The material sequenced was CD4+ T cells sorted from blood. These receptors were collected from a woman younger than 35 in good health.

This chain's CDR3 is CASSPGPGSSYNEQFF. CDR3 coding DNA: TGTGCCAGCAGCCCTGGGCCGGGGAGCTCCTACAATGAGCAGTTCTTC. The rearrangement joins TRBV7-3 to TRBJ2-1; possibly TRBD2 for D (5 bases). Germline V gene data show CDR1 as SGHTA and CDR2 as FQGTGA. V was cut by 5 bases and J by 0 bases, with 14 bases left in between. The CDR3 loop spans 16 amino acids.

The V gene is TRBV6-5, the J gene TRBJ2-3, with D tentatively TRBD2 (7 bases). With 3 bases removed from V and 8 bases from J, the gap between germline ends came to 18 bases. This CDR3 spans 15 amino acids. Germline CDR1 reads MNHEY; CDR2 reads SVGAGI. The CDR3 coding sequence is TGTGCCAGCAGTTATGGGACCGGGGGGCGGGTTACGCAGTATTTT. This translates into CASSYGTGGRVTQYF.

The chain is built from TRBV6-6 and TRBJ2-1, with TRBD1 matching over 7 bases. This CDR3 is built from 13 residues. CDR1 and CDR2 from the germline V gene are MNHNY and SVGAGI (reference sequence). The J segment lost 8 bases and the V segment lost 4 bases, leaving 5 bases of the junction unmatched. CDR3 loop: CASSSDGQDEQFF. The CDR3 nucleotides read TGTGCCAGCAGTTCAGACGGACAGGATGAGCAGTTCTTC.

This chain links TRBV15 with TRBJ2-7; a possible D gene is TRBD1 (5 bases). Trimming took off 1 base at V and 2 bases at J, with 6 bases between the two ends. CDR1 is LNHNV and CDR2 is YYDKDF in the germline V gene (reference sequence). CDR3 size: 13 residues. CDR3 DNA sequence: TGTGCCACCAGCAGAGTGACAGCCTACGAGCAGTACTTC. Translated: CATSRVTAYEQYF.

This clonotype was seen repeatedly, ten times or more. The V gene is TRBV10-3, the J gene TRBJ2-1; the match to TRBD2 covers 12 bases. Germline CDR1 reads ENHRY; CDR2 reads SYGVKD. With V trimmed by 5 bases and J by 6 bases, 14 bases remained unmatched. CDR3 size: 18 residues. CDR3 in DNA: TGTGCCATCAGTCCCGGGACTAGCGGGCGAGATTCAAGCAATGAGCAGTTCTTC. Protein: CAISPGTSGRDSSNEQFF.

This clonotype has a handful of counts. The chain links TRBV20-1 to TRBJ2-4, with 11 bases aligning to TRBD2. CDR3 size: 14 residues. Unmatched junction bases numbered 3, after V lost 6 bases and J lost 2 bases. The germline gives CDR1 DFQATT, CDR2 SNEGSKA (reference sequence). The CDR3 loop reads CSAVAGGPKNIQYF. The CDR3 DNA follows: TGCAGTGCCGTAGCGGGAGGGCCCAAAAACATTCAGTACTTC.

The gene calls are TRBV12-3 or TRBV12-4 and TRBJ1-2, with D hard to call. CDR3 size: 14 residues. Trimming took off 3 bases at V and 4 bases at J, with 12 bases between the two ends. CDR3 coding DNA: TGTGCCAGCAGTTTTGTTGGACGGTCCTATGGCTACACCTTC. Translating it yields CASSFVGRSYGYTF.